Below, 27 T cell receptor beta chains from the same sample are listed, as sequenced in a study of T-cell memory formation after mild COVID-19. TCRdb redid the calling of the 5' RACE reads with MiXCR, one entry per CDR3 protein. The sample includes around 510,000 distinct CDR3 sequences, less than 25% of them seen just once. Specimen: PBMCs or a T cell subset sorted from them (not recorded which). The receptor set was obtained from an adult woman who had mild COVID-19 (a few samples of this study predate the infection). Cell type and time point are not known.

This clonotype was observed a handful of times. This chain connects TRBV29-1 to TRBJ2-7, with D perhaps matching TRBD2 (6 bases). This CDR3 has 12 amino acids. The germline gives CDR1 SQVTM, CDR2 ANQGSEA. Trimming stripped 7 bases from V and 4 bases from J, with 14 bases between. The CDR3 here is CSARETGYEQYF. The DNA of the CDR3 is TGCAGCGCCCGGGAGACGGGGTACGAGCAGTACTTC.

The chain joins TRBV7-9 to TRBJ1-6; 11 positions agree with TRBD1. Germline CDR1 SEHNR, CDR2 FQNEAQ (reference sequence). The trim removed 5 bases at V and 7 bases at J, leaving 7 bases unmatched. The CDR3 contains 16 residues. The CDR3 here is CASSEDRGRLNSPLHF. CDR3 nucleotides: TGTGCCAGCAGCGAGGACAGGGGGCGGTTGAATTCACCCCTCCACTTT.

J is TRBJ2-3 and V is TRBV20-1, with D perhaps TRBD2 (6 bases). The germline V gene encodes CDR1 DFQATT and CDR2 SNEGSKA (reference sequence). The CDR3 consists of 14 residues. V lost 6 bases to trimming and J lost 4 bases, with 17 bases between them. The CDR3 loop reads CSAPLLRDADTQYF. The CDR3 bases are TGCAGTGCCCCCTTGTTGCGGGACGCAGATACGCAGTATTTT.

The chain joins TRBV18 to TRBJ2-1; TRBD2 is a possible D gene (6 bases). Germline values: CDR1 KGHSH, CDR2 LQKENI. The CDR3 has 17 amino acids. Trimming shortened V by 3 bases and J by 1 base, and 16 bases separated the two germline ends. Here the CDR3 reads CASSPPGGARSYNEQFF. The DNA of the CDR3 is TGTGCCAGCTCACCCCCTGGCGGGGCGAGGTCCTACAATGAGCAGTTCTTC.

The J gene is TRBJ2-3, the V gene TRBV5-1; perhaps D is TRBD1 or TRBD2 (5 bases each). Trimming stripped 2 bases from V and 8 bases from J, with 15 bases between. The germline V gene encodes CDR1 SGHRS and CDR2 YFSETQ. The CDR3 contains 14 residues. CDR3 coding DNA: TGCGCCAGCAGCTTTCAGGGAGAAGAGGGTACGCAGTATTTT. Protein sequence: CASSFQGEEGTQYF.

The table lists this clonotype with many counts. A junction end diverges from the germline sequence, so it may reflect a read error. V usage is TRBV13 and J usage is TRBJ1-1; 8 nucleotides match TRBD1. Germline CDR1 is PRHDT and CDR2 is FYEKMQ (reference sequence). This CDR3 region has 14 residues. The CDR3 region is CASSLGQGLTEAFF. The CDR3 nucleotides are TGTGCCAGCAGCCTAGGACAGGGTCTGACTGAAGCTTTCTTT. Based on the CDR3 plus reference TRBV13 and TRBJ1-1, the full variable domain is AAGVIQSPRHLIKEKRETATLKCYPIPRHDTVYWYQQGPGQDPQFLISFYEKMQSDKGSIPDRFSAQQFSDYHSELNMSSLELGDSALYFCASSLGQGLTEAFFGQGTRLTVV.

V usage is TRBV7-9 and J usage is TRBJ2-3, with D unclear. CDR1 is SEHNR and CDR2 is FQNEAQ in the germline V gene (reference sequence). This CDR3 is built from 11 residues. Trimming took 6 bases from V and 12 from J, leaving 13 bases between them. CDR3 amino acids: CASSNGVTQYF. The CDR3 DNA is TGTGCCAGCAGTAATGGTGTTACACAGTATTTT.

The rearrangement joins TRBV15 to TRBJ2-5; tentative D call: TRBD1 (6 bases). Germline assignment: CDR1 LNHNV and CDR2 YYDKDF (reference sequence). V was clipped by 2 bases and J by 2 bases, with 21 bases between them. This CDR3 is 18 amino acids long. DNA of the CDR3: TGTGCCACCAGCAGACCCGACGGGAACAGGGCGGTTCAAGAGACCCAGTACTTC. This encodes CATSRPDGNRAVQETQYF.

This clonotype has just a few counts. The V call is TRBV20-1, the J call TRBJ2-1; TRBD2 aligns across 11 bases. V lost 0 bases, J lost 9 bases, and 4 bases stayed unmatched. This CDR3 is built from 14 residues. CDR1 and CDR2 from the germline V gene are DFQATT and SNEGSKA (reference sequence). The CDR3 nucleotides are TGCAGTGCTAGAGACCCCGGACTAGCGGGTGAGCAGTTCTTC. This translates into CSARDPGLAGEQFF.

The chain has TRBV12-3 or TRBV12-4 and TRBJ2-5, with 7 bases identical to TRBD1. The CDR3 runs 14 residues. After removal of 3 bases from V and 2 bases from J, the junction contained 3 bases not matched to a gene. The CDR3 sequence: CASSLKGQQETQYF. Written as DNA, the CDR3 is TGTGCCAGCAGTTTGAAGGGACAGCAAGAGACCCAGTACTTC.

The chain has TRBV4-1 and TRBJ2-3; tentative D call: TRBD2 (7 bases). This CDR3 is 14 amino acids long. Germline CDR1 is MGHRA and CDR2 is YSYEKL. V gave up 4 bases and J gave up 5 bases, with 13 bases separating them. The CDR3 region has the DNA TGCGCCAGCAGCCGAGGGGGGGCGGGAGATACGCAGTATTTT. This encodes CASSRGGAGDTQYF.

The sample holds many counts of this clonotype. This chain connects TRBV5-1 to TRBJ2-2; the D gene is possibly TRBD1 (6 bases). Germline CDR1 and CDR2: SGHRS and YFSETQ. The CDR3 is 14 residues long. V shed 6 bases and J shed 4 bases, with 13 bases lying between them. CDR3 DNA sequence: TGCGCCAGCACAGACCAGGGGCTCACCGGGGAGCTGTTTTTT. Amino acid sequence: CASTDQGLTGELFF.

This clonotype appeared a few times. This chain links TRBV12-3 or TRBV12-4 with TRBJ1-3, with a weak D call TRBD1 (6 bases). V dropped 6 bases and J dropped 2 bases, with 20 bases sitting between them. The CDR3 is 17 residues long. The CDR3 DNA reads TGTGCCAGCAGCCAATCCCGAACGACAGGAACTGGAAACACCATATATTTT. Its protein product is CASSQSRTTGTGNTIYF.

This rearrangement joins TRBV20-1 to TRBJ2-2; D remains ambiguous. V shed 6 bases and J shed 6 bases, with 14 bases lying between them. The CDR3 runs 13 residues. Germline V gene lookup returns CDR1 DFQATT and CDR2 SNEGSKA (reference sequence). The CDR3 nucleotides read TGCAGTGCCCAGGACCGAGCCGCCGGGGAGCTGTTTTTT. It codes for CSAQDRAAGELFF.

This clonotype was found a few times. The chain has TRBV4-2 and TRBJ1-5; the D is unclear. V was trimmed by 0 bases and J by 6 bases, leaving 6 bases between them. The CDR3 runs 13 residues. CDR1 LGHNA and CDR2 YNFKEQ come from the germline V gene. CDR3: CASSQDVGQPQHF. The CDR3 DNA sequence: TGTGCCAGCAGCCAAGATGTCGGTCAGCCCCAGCATTTT.

The chain joins TRBV7-2 to TRBJ2-2; D is perhaps TRBD1 (5 bases). V was shortened by 5 bases and J by 3 bases, with 22 bases between the two germline ends. The CDR3 is 18 residues long. The germline gives CDR1 SGHTA, CDR2 FQGNSA. The CDR3 DNA is TGTGCCAGCAGCGTTTCGAAGGGGCCCCTTCCCTACACCGGGGAGCTGTTTTTT. Residues: CASSVSKGPLPYTGELFF.

This clonotype was seen repeatedly, ten times or more. This chain joins TRBV5-1 and TRBJ2-3; D perhaps matches TRBD1 (5 bases). CDR3 length: 15 residues. V was clipped by 1 base and J by 3 bases, with 12 bases between them. The germline V gene has CDR1 SGHRS and CDR2 YFSETQ. CDR3 loop: CASSLRQLWTDTQYF. CDR3 nucleotides: TGCGCCAGCAGCTTGCGACAGCTCTGGACAGATACGCAGTATTTT. The full variable domain, rest sourced from reference TRBV5-1 and TRBJ2-3, is KAGVTQTPRYLIKTRGQQVTLSCSPISGHRSVSWYQQTPGQGLQFLFEYFSETQRNKGNFPGRFSGRQFSNSRSEMNVSTLELGDSALYLCASSLRQLWTDTQYFGPGTRLTVL.

This clonotype was detected only a few times. This sequence joins TRBV12-3 or TRBV12-4 and TRBJ1-1, with D unresolved. V was trimmed by 5 bases and J by 3 bases, leaving 16 bases between them. The CDR3 length is 15 residues. The DNA of the CDR3 is TGTGCCAGCAGTGCCCATGAGCCCTCGGACACTGAAGCTTTCTTT. It specifies CASSAHEPSDTEAFF.

This clonotype was seen at least ten times. The chain combines TRBV27 with TRBJ2-3; 7 nucleotides align to TRBD2. Germline lookup yields CDR1 MNHEY and CDR2 SMNVEV (reference sequence). With V trimmed by 5 bases and J by 3 bases, 11 bases remained unmatched. The CDR3 is made up of 16 amino acids. The CDR3 DNA sequence: TGTGCCAGCAGTATATACGGGGAACTAGCGACAGATACGCAGTATTTT. It is translated as CASSIYGELATDTQYF.

The V call is TRBV5-1, the J call TRBJ2-3, with D perhaps being TRBD1 or TRBD2 (5 bases each). This CDR3 region has 15 residues. The germline CDR1 and CDR2 sequences are SGHRS and YFSETQ. The V gene lost 0 bases and the J gene lost 4 bases, with 12 bases spanning the gap. The CDR3, as DNA: TGCGCCAGCAGCTTGGACGGGGCCAGGTCAGATACGCAGTATTTT. It translates to CASSLDGARSDTQYF.

This chain joins TRBV19 and TRBJ1-2; the D is unclear. This CDR3 is built from 12 residues. The germline V gene encodes CDR1 LNHDA and CDR2 SQIVND (reference sequence). Trimming pared 5 bases from V and 4 bases from J, leaving 8 bases between. The CDR3 reads CASSEPGYGYTF. In DNA, the CDR3 is TGTGCCAGTAGTGAGCCGGGCTATGGCTACACCTTC. The variable domain in full, with the rest retrieved from reference TRBV19 and TRBJ1-2, is DGGITQSPKYLFRKEGQNVTLSCEQNLNHDAMYWYRQDPGQGLRLIYYSQIVNDFQKGDIAEGYSVSREKKESFPLTVTSAQKNPTAFYLCASSEPGYGYTFGSGTRLTVV.

This chain connects TRBV10-3 to TRBJ1-2; no firm D call. The CDR3 is 12 amino acids. Germline V gives CDR1 ENHRY, CDR2 SYGVKD. V was pared by 1 base and J by 3 bases, with 3 bases between. CDR3: CAISEFDYGYTF. CDR3 nucleotide sequence: TGTGCCATCAGTGAGTTTGACTATGGCTACACCTTC.

The genes are TRBV6-1 and TRBJ2-3; D gene unclear. CDR1 MNHNS and CDR2 SASEGT come from the germline V gene. CDR3 size: 16 residues. V was trimmed by 5 bases and J by 0 bases, leaving 15 bases between them. CDR3 sequence (DNA): TGTGCCAGCAGTCTCCGGGCCGCCTCTAGCACAGATACGCAGTATTTT. Translated, it gives CASSLRAASSTDTQYF.

The J gene is TRBJ2-2, the V gene TRBV25-1; a weak D match, TRBD1 (5 bases). Per germline, CDR1 MGHDK and CDR2 SYGVNS. V was pared by 5 bases and J by 10 bases, with 14 bases between. CDR3 length: 13 amino acids. The CDR3 DNA is TGTGCCAGCAGTTGGGCAGGGAAGGCGGAGCTGTTTTTT. Translated, it gives CASSWAGKAELFF.

The chain recombines TRBV25-1 with TRBJ2-1, with 7 bases aligning to TRBD1. J gave up 0 bases and V 1 base, and 9 bases lay outside the gene matches. The CDR3 contains 18 residues. Germline assignment: CDR1 MGHDK and CDR2 SYGVNS. The CDR3 is CASSESPAGTVSYNEQFF. DNA for the CDR3: TGTGCCAGCAGTGAATCTCCGGCCGGGACAGTCTCCTACAATGAGCAGTTCTTC.

The V and J genes are TRBV11-3 and TRBJ2-4; TRBD2 might be the D (5 bases). V was pared by 6 bases and J by 1 base, with 7 bases between. Germline CDR1 is SGHNT and CDR2 is YENEEA. This CDR3 comprises 13 residues. CDR3: CASRADAKNIQYF. CDR3 bases: TGTGCCAGCAGAGCGGATGCCAAAAACATTCAGTACTTC. Using reference TRBV11-3 and TRBJ2-4 for the parts outside the CDR3, the full variable domain is EAGVVQSPRYKIIEKKQPVAFWCNPISGHNTLYWYLQNLGQGPELLIRYENEEAVDDSQLPKDRFSAERLKGVDSTLKIQPAELGDSAVYLCASRADAKNIQYFGAGTRLSVL.

The table lists this clonotype with many counts. One end of the junction varies from germline; a read error may be responsible. V and J are TRBV12-3 or TRBV12-4 and TRBJ2-7; TRBD2 aligns across 9 bases. This CDR3 contains 16 residues. CDR3: CASSSVMGLASNEQYF. CDR3 bases: TGTGCCAGCAGTTCGGTAATGGGACTAGCCTCCAACGAGCAGTACTTC.